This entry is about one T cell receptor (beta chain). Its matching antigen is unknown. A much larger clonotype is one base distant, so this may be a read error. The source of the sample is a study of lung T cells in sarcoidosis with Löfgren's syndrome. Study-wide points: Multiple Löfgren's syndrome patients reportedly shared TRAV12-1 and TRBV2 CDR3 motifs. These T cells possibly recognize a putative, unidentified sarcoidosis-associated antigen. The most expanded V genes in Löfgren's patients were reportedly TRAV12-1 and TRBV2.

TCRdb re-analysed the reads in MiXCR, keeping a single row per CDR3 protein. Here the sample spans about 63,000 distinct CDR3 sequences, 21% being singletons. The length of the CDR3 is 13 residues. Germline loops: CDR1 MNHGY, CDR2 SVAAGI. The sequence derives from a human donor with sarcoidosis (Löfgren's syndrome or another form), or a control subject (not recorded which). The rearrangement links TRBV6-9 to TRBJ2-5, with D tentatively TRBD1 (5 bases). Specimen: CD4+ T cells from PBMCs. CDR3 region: CVSKQDLRETQYF. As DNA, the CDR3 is TGTGTCAGCAAACAGGATCTGCGAGAGACCCAGTACTTC.